The clone carrying this T cell receptor beta chain was found a few times. Antigen unknown. This entry is derived from a study of beta chain features in type 1 diabetes. Points from the study as a whole: The naive, central memory and Treg TCRB repertoires looked more alike in patients than they did in healthy donors. Researchers report that Type 1 diabetes patients had moderately but significantly shorter TCRB CDR3s across all four CD4+ subsets.

Using CD45RO/CCR7/CD25/CD127/CD95/CD27, CD4+ naive, central memory, regulatory and stem cell-like memory cells were sorted. Sorting gave populations that all exceeded 98% purity. Reverse transcription of all isolated RNA meant that expressed TCRB transcripts were sequenced. Naive, central memory and regulatory T cell samples yielded around 3.4 million reads on average. Repertoires were generated with immunoSEQ multiplex PCR, while TCRdb's copy carries only in-frame clones and drops some. Found here are 500,000 to 850,000 clones, more than 12% of them singletons; the top ten hold just under 0.04%. The sequence came from a young man with type 1 diabetes. The specimen was naive CD4+ T cells from blood.

The CDR3 bases are TGTGCCAGCAGCTCAACAGGGGGCAGTGAGCAGTTCTTC. Its protein is CASSSTGGSEQFF. V and J are TRBV11-3 and TRBJ2-1, with TRBD1 matching over 9 bases. J lost 9 bases, V lost 4 bases, and 4 bases had no gene match. CDR1 and CDR2 from the germline V gene are SGHNT and YENEEA. The CDR3 has 13 amino acids.